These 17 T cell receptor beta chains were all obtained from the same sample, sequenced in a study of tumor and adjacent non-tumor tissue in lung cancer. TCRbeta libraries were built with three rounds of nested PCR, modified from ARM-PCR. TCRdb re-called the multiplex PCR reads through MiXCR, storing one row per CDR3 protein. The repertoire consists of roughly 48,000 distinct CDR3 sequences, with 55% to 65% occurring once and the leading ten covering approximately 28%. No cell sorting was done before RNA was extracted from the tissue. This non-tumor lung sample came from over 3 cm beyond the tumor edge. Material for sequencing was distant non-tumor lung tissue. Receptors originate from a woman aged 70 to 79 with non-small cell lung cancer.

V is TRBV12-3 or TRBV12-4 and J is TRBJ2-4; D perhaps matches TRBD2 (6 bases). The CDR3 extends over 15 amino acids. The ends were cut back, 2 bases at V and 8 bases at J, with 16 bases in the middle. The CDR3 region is CASSLIVGGGDIQYF. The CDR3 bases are TGTGCCAGCAGTTTAATCGTCGGGGGTGGAGACATTCAGTACTTC.

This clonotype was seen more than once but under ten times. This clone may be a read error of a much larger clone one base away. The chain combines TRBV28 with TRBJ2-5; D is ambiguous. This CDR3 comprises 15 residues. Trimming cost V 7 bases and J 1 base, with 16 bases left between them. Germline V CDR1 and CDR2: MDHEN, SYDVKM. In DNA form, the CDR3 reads TGTGCCAGCACCACCGTCGAACAGCCCCAAGAGACCCAGTACTTC. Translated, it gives CASTTVEQPQETQYF.

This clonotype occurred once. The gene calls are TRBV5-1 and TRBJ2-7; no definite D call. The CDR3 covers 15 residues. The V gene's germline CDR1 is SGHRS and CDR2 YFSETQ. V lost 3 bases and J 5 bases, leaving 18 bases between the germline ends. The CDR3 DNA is TGCGCCAGCAGCTCAAGCTGGGAAAAGGTCGACGAGCAGTACTTC. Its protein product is CASSSSWEKVDEQYF. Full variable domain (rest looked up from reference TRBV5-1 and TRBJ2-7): KAGVTQTPRYLIKTRGQQVTLSCSPISGHRSVSWYQQTPGQGLQFLFEYFSETQRNKGNFPGRFSGRQFSNSRSEMNVSTLELGDSALYLCASSSSWEKVDEQYFGPGTRLTVT.

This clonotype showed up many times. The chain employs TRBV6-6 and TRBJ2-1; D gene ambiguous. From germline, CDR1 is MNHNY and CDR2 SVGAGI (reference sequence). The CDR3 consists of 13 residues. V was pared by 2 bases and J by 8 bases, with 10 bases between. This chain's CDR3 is CASSYGVSYEQFF. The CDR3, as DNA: TGTGCCAGCAGTTACGGGGTATCTTATGAGCAGTTCTTC.

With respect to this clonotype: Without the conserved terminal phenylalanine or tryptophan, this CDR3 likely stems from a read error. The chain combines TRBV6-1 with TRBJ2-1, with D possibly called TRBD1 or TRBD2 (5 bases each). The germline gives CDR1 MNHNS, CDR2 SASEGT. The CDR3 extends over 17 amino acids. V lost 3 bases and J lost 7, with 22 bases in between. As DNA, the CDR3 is TGTGCCAGCAGTGACTTTACGGGGACGAAACTTTATAATGAGCAGTTCCTC. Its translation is CASSDFTGTKLYNEQFL.

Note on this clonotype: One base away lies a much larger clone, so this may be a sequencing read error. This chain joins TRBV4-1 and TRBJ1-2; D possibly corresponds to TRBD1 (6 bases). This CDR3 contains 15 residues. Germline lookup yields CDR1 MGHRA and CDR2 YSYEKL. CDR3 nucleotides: TGCGCCAGCAGCCAAGAAGGGGGGGCTAACTATGGCTACGCCTTC. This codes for CASSQEGGANYGYAF.

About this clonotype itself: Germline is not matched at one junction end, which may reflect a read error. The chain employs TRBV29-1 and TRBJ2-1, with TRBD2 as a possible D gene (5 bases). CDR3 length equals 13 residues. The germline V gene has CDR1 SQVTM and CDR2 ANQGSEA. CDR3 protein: CRVLLDSISEQFF. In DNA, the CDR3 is TGCCGCGTTCTACTAGATTCGATCAGTGAGCAGTTCTTC.

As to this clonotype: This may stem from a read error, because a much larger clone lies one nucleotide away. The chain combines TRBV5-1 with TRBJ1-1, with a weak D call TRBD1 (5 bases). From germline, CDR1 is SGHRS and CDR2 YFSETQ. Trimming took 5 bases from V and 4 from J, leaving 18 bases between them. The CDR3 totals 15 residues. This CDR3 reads CASRASTAASTEAFF. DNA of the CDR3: TGCGCCAGCAGGGCGTCGACAGCGGCGAGCACTGAAGCTTTCTTT.

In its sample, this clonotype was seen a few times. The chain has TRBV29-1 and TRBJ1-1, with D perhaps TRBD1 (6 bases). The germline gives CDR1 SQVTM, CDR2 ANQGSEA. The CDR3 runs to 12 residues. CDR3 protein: CSVPTGTHGAFF. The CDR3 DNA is TGCAGTGTACCTACCGGGACACATGGAGCTTTCTTT.

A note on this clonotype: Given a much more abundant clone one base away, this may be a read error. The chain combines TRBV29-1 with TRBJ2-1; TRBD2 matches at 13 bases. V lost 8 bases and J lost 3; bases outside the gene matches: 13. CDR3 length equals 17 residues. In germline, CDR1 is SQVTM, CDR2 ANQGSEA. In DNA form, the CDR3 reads TGCAGCTCCCTAGGGACTAGCGGGGACCACCTCTACAATGAGCAGTTCTTC. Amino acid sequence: CSSLGTSGDHLYNEQFF.

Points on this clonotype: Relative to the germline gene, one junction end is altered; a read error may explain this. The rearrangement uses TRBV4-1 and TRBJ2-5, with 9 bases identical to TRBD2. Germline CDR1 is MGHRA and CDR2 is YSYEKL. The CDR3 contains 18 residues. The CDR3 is CVSSQSPAVLAGSETQYF. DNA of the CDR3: TGCGTCAGCAGCCAATCTCCAGCGGTGCTAGCGGGATCGGAGACCCAGTATTTC.

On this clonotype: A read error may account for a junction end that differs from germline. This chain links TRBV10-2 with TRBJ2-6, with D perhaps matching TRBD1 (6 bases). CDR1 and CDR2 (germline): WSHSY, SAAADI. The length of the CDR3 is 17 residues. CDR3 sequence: CVSSRMGARSRANVLTF. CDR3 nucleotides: TGCGTCAGCAGTAGAATGGGGGCAAGATCTAGGGCCAACGTCCTGACTTTC.

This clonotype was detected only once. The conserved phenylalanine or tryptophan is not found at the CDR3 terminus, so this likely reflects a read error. The CDR3 nucleotides are TGTGCCAGCAGTGATCCCGTGACTATCGGAAGGGAGACCCAGTACCTC. The encoded protein is CASSDPVTIGRETQYL. The chain couples TRBV6-1 to TRBJ2-5; a weak D match, TRBD2 (5 bases). The CDR3 has 16 residues. The V gene lost 3 bases and the J gene lost 5 bases, with 19 bases spanning the gap. CDR1 MNHNS and CDR2 SASEGT come from the germline V gene.

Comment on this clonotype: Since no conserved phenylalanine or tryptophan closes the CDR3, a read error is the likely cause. CDR3 in DNA: TGTGCCAGCAGCCCCCGGGACCCCAAGGCCGTGGAGCTGTTTTCT. Amino acid sequence: CASSPRDPKAVELFS. This rearrangement joins TRBV11-3 to TRBJ2-2; D possibly uses TRBD1 or TRBD2 (5 bases each). Germline CDR1 reads SGHNT; CDR2 reads YENEEA. Trimming took off 5 bases at V and 10 bases at J, with 20 bases between the two ends. The CDR3 loop spans 15 amino acids.

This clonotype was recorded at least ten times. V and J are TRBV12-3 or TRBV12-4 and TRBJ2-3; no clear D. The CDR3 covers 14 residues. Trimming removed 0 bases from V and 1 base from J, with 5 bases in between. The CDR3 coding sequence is TGTGCCAGCAGTTTAGCGATCCGCACAGATACGCAGTATTTT. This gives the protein CASSLAIRTDTQYF.

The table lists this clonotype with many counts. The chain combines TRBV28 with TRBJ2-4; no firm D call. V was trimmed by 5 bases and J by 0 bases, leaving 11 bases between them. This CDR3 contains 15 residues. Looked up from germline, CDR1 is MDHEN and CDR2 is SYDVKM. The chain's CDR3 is CASSPGMVAKNIQYF. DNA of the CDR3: TGTGCCAGCAGTCCGGGTATGGTAGCCAAAAACATTCAGTACTTC.

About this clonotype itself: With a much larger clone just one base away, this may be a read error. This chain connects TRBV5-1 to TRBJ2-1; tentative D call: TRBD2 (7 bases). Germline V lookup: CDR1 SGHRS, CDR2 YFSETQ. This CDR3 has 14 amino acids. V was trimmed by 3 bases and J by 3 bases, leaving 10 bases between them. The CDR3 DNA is TGCGCCAGCAGCTCAGCGGGACACTACAATGAGCAGTTCTTC. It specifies CASSSAGHYNEQFF.